The 19 T cell receptor beta chains in this list originate from one sample, sequenced in a study of beta chain features in type 1 diabetes. Of the isolated RNA, all was reverse transcribed, and so the sequenced material was expressed TCRB transcripts. Libraries were prepared by immunoSEQ multiplex PCR; TCRdb keeps only in-frame clonotypes and omits some of them. This table holds some 660,000 clones, around an eighth found once. The antigens for these receptors are not known. Findings and caveats of the study: Within each of all four CD4+ subsets, Type 1 diabetes patients had TCRB CDR3s that were moderately but significantly shorter.

The sample taken for sequencing was naive CD4+ T cells from blood. The receptors come from a man aged 18 to 29 with type 1 diabetes.

There are a few counts of this clone. This chain connects TRBV7-8 to TRBJ1-6; TRBD1 matches 9 bases. V trimming: 5 bases; J trimming: 8 bases; junction bases outside the gene matches: 4. The CDR3 runs 14 residues. Germline V gives CDR1 SGHVS, CDR2 FQNEAQ. This CDR3 reads CASSEDRGYSPLHF. The CDR3 coding sequence is TGTGCCAGCAGCGAGGACAGGGGATATTCACCCCTCCACTTT.

This clone occurred a few times. The rearrangement links TRBV28 to TRBJ2-1; 7 bases map to TRBD2. Germline V gene data show CDR1 as MDHEN and CDR2 as SYDVKM. V shed 2 bases, J shed 7 bases, and the junction held 8 bases outside the gene matches. This CDR3 is 15 amino acids long. This CDR3 is CASSLPSGLPNEQFF. The DNA for the CDR3 is TGTGCCAGCAGTTTACCTAGCGGACTACCTAATGAGCAGTTCTTC.

The V and J genes are TRBV5-1 and TRBJ1-5; D gene uncertain. The V end lost 4 bases, the J end lost 7 bases, and 12 bases lay between the germline ends. Germline assignment: CDR1 SGHRS and CDR2 YFSETQ. The CDR3 spans 13 residues. The CDR3 sequence is CASSPRVGQPQHF. CDR3 bases: TGCGCCAGCAGCCCCCGAGTCGGCCAGCCCCAGCATTTT.

V gene TRBV7-2 combines with J gene TRBJ2-7; D gene ambiguous. Germline CDR1 reads SGHTA; CDR2 reads FQGNSA. This CDR3 is 12 amino acids long. The ends were cut back, 5 bases at V and 7 bases at J, with 12 bases in the middle. CDR3 residues: CASSPPMREQYF. As DNA, the CDR3 is TGTGCCAGCAGCCCTCCAATGAGAGAGCAGTACTTC.

The V call is TRBV29-1, the J call TRBJ2-7; D is ambiguous. Trimming stripped 5 bases from V and 3 bases from J, with 8 bases between. The CDR3 covers 11 residues. The germline gives CDR1 SQVTM, CDR2 ANQGSEA. Here the CDR3 reads CSVKGIYEQYF. The CDR3 DNA is TGCAGCGTTAAAGGGATCTACGAGCAGTACTTC.

The chain carries TRBV30 and TRBJ2-1, with 9 bases identical to TRBD2. Germline V gives CDR1 GTSNPN, CDR2 SVGIG (reference sequence). V gave up 1 base and J gave up 9 bases; unmatched junction bases: 7. The length of the CDR3 is 14 residues. The CDR3 DNA is TGTGCCTGGAGTGCGCTAGCGGGGCGGGGTGAGCAGTTCTTC. Translating gives CAWSALAGRGEQFF.

The genes are TRBV7-2 and TRBJ1-1; D gene unclear. CDR1 and CDR2 from the germline V gene are SGHTA and FQGNSA. Trimming pared 3 bases from V and 7 bases from J, leaving 9 bases between. The CDR3 totals 12 residues. The chain's CDR3 is CASSFDRREAFF. The CDR3 DNA follows: TGTGCCAGCAGCTTCGACCGTCGTGAAGCTTTCTTT.

This chain links TRBV30 with TRBJ1-1; 7 bases align to TRBD1. CDR1 is GTSNPN, CDR2 SVGIG, per germline (reference sequence). V dropped 1 base and J dropped 6; count of bases not matched to a gene: 5. CDR3 length: 13 amino acids. CDR3 DNA: TGTGCCTGGAGTGAAAGGGGGCGCGCTGAAGCTTTCTTT. It encodes CAWSERGRAEAFF.

This clone occurred a few times. V gene TRBV2 combines with J gene TRBJ2-5; a possible D gene is TRBD1 (6 bases). The CDR3 runs 16 residues. V was pared by 7 bases and J by 2 bases, with 20 bases between. Germline V CDR1 and CDR2: SNHLY, FYNNEI. In DNA, the CDR3 is TGTGCCAGCACCCCACTCGACAGGTCCGGGCAAGAGACCCAGTACTTC. Residues: CASTPLDRSGQETQYF.

This clone was counted between two and nine times. The rearrangement links TRBV29-1 to TRBJ2-1; 7 bases align to TRBD2. Germline V gives CDR1 SQVTM, CDR2 ANQGSEA. The CDR3 is made up of 17 amino acids. J gave up 4 bases and V 4 bases, and 16 bases lay outside the gene matches. The CDR3 DNA reads as TGCAGCGTTGTCGGGCTAGCGGACACCCAATCATACAATGAGCAGTTCTTC. Translated, it gives CSVVGLADTQSYNEQFF.

The rearrangement links TRBV10-3 to TRBJ2-1; 10 bases map to TRBD2. This CDR3 is 15 amino acids long. Germline V gene sequence: CDR1 ENHRY, CDR2 SYGVKD. J lost 7 bases, V lost 0 bases, and 3 bases had no gene match. CDR3 DNA sequence: TGTGCCATCAGTGAGTCAACTAGCGGGGAGAATGAGCAGTTCTTC. Translated, it gives CAISESTSGENEQFF.

This chain connects TRBV29-1 to TRBJ2-1; the match to TRBD2 covers 10 bases. V gave up 1 base and J gave up 9 bases; unmatched junction bases: 3. The CDR3 is 13 residues long. In germline, CDR1 is SQVTM, CDR2 ANQGSEA. The CDR3 DNA sequence: TGCAGCGTTGAAGCAGCGGGAGGGCTTGAGCAGTTCTTC. Protein: CSVEAAGGLEQFF.

This sequence joins TRBV29-1 and TRBJ1-1, with TRBD1 identical over 7 bases. Germline V gene lookup returns CDR1 SQVTM and CDR2 ANQGSEA. The CDR3 runs 13 residues. The DNA of the CDR3 is TGCAGTGGCCGGGACAGTGGGCGACCGGTAGCTTTCTTT. As protein: CSGRDSGRPVAFF.

The table lists this clone with a few counts. J is TRBJ2-3 and V is TRBV9, with D uncertain. V lost 1 base to trimming and J lost 0 bases, with 6 bases between them. The germline V gene has CDR1 SGDLS and CDR2 YYNGEE. This CDR3 has 14 residues. CDR3 sequence reads: CASSVTASTDTQYF. The DNA for the CDR3 is TGTGCCAGCAGCGTAACAGCTAGCACAGATACGCAGTATTTT.

This chain links TRBV6-5 with TRBJ1-3; a possible D gene is TRBD1 (5 bases). This CDR3 spans 14 amino acids. V was cut by 4 bases and J by 2 bases, with 9 bases left in between. Germline V gene lookup returns CDR1 MNHEY and CDR2 SVGAGI. CDR3 bases: TGTGCCAGCAGTTCGACAGCCGCTGGAAACACCATATATTTT. It is translated as CASSSTAAGNTIYF.

There are a few counts of this clone. The chain uses TRBV5-1 and TRBJ2-1; D unresolved. The CDR3 extends over 13 amino acids. V was pared by 4 bases and J by 3 bases, with 8 bases between. From germline, CDR1 is SGHRS and CDR2 YFSETQ. This CDR3 reads CASSRVGYNEQFF. The CDR3 bases are TGCGCCAGCAGCAGGGTTGGCTACAATGAGCAGTTCTTC.

The rearrangement joins TRBV18 to TRBJ2-5; D gene ambiguous. The CDR3 totals 15 residues. The germline CDR1 and CDR2 sequences are KGHSH and LQKENI. Trimming shortened V by 2 bases and J by 0 bases, and 10 bases separated the two germline ends. Here the CDR3 DNA reads TGTGCCAGCTCACCATTCTCGCAGAACCAAGAGACCCAGTACTTC. Its translation: CASSPFSQNQETQYF.

The chain links TRBV15 to TRBJ1-1; D might be TRBD1 (5 bases). The germline V and J ends were trimmed by 6 bases and 6 bases, with 17 bases remaining between them. This CDR3 comprises 14 residues. CDR1 is LNHNV, CDR2 YYDKDF, per germline (reference sequence). As DNA, the CDR3 is TGTGCCACCAGTCCAGATGTAGGCAGGGCTGAAGCTTTCTTT. Encoded protein: CATSPDVGRAEAFF.

This chain connects TRBV28 to TRBJ1-1; 7 nucleotides line up with TRBD1. V shed 3 bases, J shed 6 bases, and the junction held 10 bases outside the gene matches. This CDR3 contains 15 residues. In germline, CDR1 is MDHEN, CDR2 SYDVKM. The CDR3 reads CASSLASTGRAEAFF. The CDR3, as DNA: TGTGCCAGCAGTTTGGCCTCGACAGGGAGGGCTGAAGCTTTCTTT.